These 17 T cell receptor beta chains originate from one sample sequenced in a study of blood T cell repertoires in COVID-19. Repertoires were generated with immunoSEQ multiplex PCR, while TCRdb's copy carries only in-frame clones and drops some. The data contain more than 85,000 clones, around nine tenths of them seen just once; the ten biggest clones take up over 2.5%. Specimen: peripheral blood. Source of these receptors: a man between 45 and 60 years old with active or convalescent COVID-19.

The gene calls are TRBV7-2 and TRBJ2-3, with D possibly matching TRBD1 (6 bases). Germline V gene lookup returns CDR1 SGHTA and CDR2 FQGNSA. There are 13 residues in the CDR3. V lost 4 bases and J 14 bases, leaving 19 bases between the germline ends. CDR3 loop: CASSSSTSRGLYF. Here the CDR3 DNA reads TGTGCCAGCAGCTCCTCAACGTCCAGGGGATTGTATTTT. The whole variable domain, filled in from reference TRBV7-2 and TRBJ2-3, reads GAGVSQSPSNKVTEKGKDVELRCDPISGHTALYWYRQSLGQGLEFLIYFQGNSAPDKSGLPSDRFSAERTGGSVSTLTIQRTQQEDSAVYLCASSSSTSRGLYFGPGTRLTVL.

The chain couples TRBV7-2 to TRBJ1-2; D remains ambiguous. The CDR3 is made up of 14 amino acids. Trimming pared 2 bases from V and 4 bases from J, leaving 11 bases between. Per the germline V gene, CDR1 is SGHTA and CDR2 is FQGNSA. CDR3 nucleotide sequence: TGTGCCAGCAGCTTAATGGCAGGTCTCTATGGCTACACCTTC. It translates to CASSLMAGLYGYTF.

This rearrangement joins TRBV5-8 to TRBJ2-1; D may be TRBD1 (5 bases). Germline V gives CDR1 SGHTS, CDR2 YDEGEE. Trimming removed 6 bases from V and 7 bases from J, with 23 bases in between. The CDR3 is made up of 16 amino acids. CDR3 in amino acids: CASILEGENSMNEQFF. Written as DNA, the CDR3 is TGTGCCAGCATCCTGGAAGGGGAAAACAGCATGAATGAGCAGTTCTTC.

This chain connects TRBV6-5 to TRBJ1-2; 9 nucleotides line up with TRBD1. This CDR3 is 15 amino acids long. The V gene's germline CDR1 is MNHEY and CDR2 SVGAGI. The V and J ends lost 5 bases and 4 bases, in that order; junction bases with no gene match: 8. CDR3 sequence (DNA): TGTGCCAGCAGTACCCCACAGGGGGCGGTCTATGGCTACACCTTC. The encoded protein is CASSTPQGAVYGYTF.

CDR3 in amino acids: CASSQVAGRKTQYF. The CDR3 DNA sequence: TGTGCCAGCAGCCAAGTAGCGGGGAGAAAGACCCAGTACTTC. The chain uses TRBV3-1 (or the pseudogene TRBV3-2) and TRBJ2-5; TRBD2 matches at 8 bases. The CDR3 runs to 14 residues. Germline CDR1 reads LGHDT; CDR2 reads YNNKEL (reference sequence). V lost 1 base, J lost 6 bases, and 4 bases stayed unmatched.

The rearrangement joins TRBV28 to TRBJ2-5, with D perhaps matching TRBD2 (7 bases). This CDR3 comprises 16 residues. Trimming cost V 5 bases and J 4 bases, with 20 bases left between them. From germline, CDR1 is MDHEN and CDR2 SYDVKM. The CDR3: CASSPVGGDWAETQYF. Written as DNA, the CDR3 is TGTGCCAGCAGTCCCGTAGGGGGGGATTGGGCAGAGACCCAGTACTTC.

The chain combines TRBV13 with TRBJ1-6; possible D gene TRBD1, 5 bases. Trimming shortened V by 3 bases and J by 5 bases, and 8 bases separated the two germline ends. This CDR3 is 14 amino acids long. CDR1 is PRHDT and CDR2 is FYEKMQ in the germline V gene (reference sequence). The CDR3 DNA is TGTGCCAGCAGCTTGGGGGGGAATAATTCACCCCTCCACTTT. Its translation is CASSLGGNNSPLHF.

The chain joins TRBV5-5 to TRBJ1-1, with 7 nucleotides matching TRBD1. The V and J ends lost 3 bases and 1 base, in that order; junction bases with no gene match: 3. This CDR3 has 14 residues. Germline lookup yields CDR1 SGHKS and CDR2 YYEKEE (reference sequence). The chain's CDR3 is CASSWGQKNTEAFF. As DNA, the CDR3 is TGTGCCAGCAGCTGGGGACAGAAGAACACTGAAGCTTTCTTT.

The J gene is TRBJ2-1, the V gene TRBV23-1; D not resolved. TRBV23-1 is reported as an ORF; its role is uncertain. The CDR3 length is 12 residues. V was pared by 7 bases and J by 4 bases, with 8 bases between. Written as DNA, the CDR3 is TGCGCCAGCATCCCGCAGTACAATGAGCAGTTCTTC. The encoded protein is CASIPQYNEQFF.

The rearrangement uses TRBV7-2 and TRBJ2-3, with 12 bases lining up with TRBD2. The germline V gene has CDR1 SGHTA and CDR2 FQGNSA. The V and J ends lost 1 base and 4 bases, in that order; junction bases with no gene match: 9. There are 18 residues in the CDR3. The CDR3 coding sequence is TGTGCCAGCAGCTTAGTGGCTAGCGGGGGGGCAGGGGCAGATACGCAGTATTTT. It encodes CASSLVASGGAGADTQYF.

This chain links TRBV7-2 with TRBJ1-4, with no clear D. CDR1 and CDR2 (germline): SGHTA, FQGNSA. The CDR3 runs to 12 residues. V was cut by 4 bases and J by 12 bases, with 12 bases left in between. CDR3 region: CASSSDIGELFF. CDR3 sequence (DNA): TGTGCCAGCAGCTCAGACATCGGGGAACTGTTTTTT.

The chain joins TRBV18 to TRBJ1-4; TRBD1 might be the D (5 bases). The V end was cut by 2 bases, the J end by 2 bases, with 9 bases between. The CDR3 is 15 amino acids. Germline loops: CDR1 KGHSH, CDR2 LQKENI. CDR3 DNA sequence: TGTGCCAGCTCACCAATGGGGCCCACTAATGAAAAACTGTTTTTT. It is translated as CASSPMGPTNEKLFF. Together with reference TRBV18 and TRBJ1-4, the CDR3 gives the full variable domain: NAGVMQNPRHLVRRRGQEARLRCSPMKGHSHVYWYRQLPEEGLKFMVYLQKENIIDESGMPKERFSAEFPKEGPSILRIQQVVRGDSAAYFCASSPMGPTNEKLFFGSGTQLSVL.

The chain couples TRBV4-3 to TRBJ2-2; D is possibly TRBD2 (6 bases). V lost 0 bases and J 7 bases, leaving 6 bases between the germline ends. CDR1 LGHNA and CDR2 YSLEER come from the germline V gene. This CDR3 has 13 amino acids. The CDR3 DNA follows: TGCGCCAGCAGCCAAGAGGGGGGCGGGGAGCTGTTTTTT. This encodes CASSQEGGGELFF.

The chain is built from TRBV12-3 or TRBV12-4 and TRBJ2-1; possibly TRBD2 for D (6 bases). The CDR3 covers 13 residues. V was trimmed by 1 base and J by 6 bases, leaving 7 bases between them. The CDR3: CASSLVLANEQFF. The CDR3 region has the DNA TGTGCCAGCAGTTTAGTACTAGCCAATGAGCAGTTCTTC.

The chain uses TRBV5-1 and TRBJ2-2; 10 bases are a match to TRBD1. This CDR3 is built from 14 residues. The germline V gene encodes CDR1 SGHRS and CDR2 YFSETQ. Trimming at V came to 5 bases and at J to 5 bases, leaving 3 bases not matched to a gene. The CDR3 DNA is TGCGCCAGCAGGGGGACAGGGGAAACCGGGGAGCTGTTTTTT. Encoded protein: CASRGTGETGELFF.

CDR3 region: CASSRGFGQYF. The CDR3 nucleotides read TGTGCCAGCAGTAGGGGATTCGGGCAGTACTTC. The chain joins TRBV12-3 or TRBV12-4 to TRBJ2-7; D possibly corresponds to TRBD1 (5 bases). V was shortened by 5 bases and J by 9 bases, with 11 bases between the two germline ends. This CDR3 spans 11 amino acids.

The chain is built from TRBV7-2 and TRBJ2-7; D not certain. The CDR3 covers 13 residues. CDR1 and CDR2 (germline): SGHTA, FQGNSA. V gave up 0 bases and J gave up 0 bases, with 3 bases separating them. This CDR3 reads CASSLARSYEQYF. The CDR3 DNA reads TGTGCCAGCAGCTTAGCCCGCTCCTACGAGCAGTACTTC.